The clone carrying this TCR beta chain was counted between two and nine times. The antigen is unknown. Germline V gene lookup returns CDR1 SEHNR and CDR2 FQNEAQ (reference sequence). V was trimmed by 2 bases and J by 1 base, leaving 9 bases between them. The CDR3 is 14 residues long. This sample was taken from a study of T cells after yellow fever vaccination. Study findings and constraints: A faster peak, day 5 versus 15, was reached by the weaker secondary response. Reappearance after the booster was seen for most primary-vaccination clones, at around 95% CD4 and roughly 90% CD8.

The authors made TCR cDNA by 5'RACE template switching, adding a universal primer site and UMIs. TCRdb redid the calling of the 5' RACE reads with MiXCR, one entry per CDR3 protein. The table lists about 130,000 distinct CDR3 sequences, around 9.8% of them singletons. This specimen consisted of CD8+ T cells sorted from PBMCs, obtained on the day of the yellow fever booster vaccination. This rearrangement joins TRBV7-9 to TRBJ2-7, with D possibly matching TRBD1 (5 bases). The TCR originated in a man between 18 and 29 years old who received the YFV17D yellow fever vaccine. CDR3 loop: CASSLPRESYEQYF. Written as DNA, the CDR3 is TGTGCCAGCAGCTTACCCAGGGAATCCTACGAGCAGTACTTC.